This TCR beta chain was retrieved from a study of neurological immune-mediated disorders. The CDR3 totals 15 residues. Germline V CDR1 and CDR2: MNHNS, SASEGT. V shed 6 bases and J 4 bases; nucleotides not matched to a gene: 5. This clonotype was found once. One entry per CDR3 protein results from TCRdb running MiXCR on the 5' RACE reads. This table holds 23,000 or so distinct CDR3 sequences, approximately 13% found once. This receptor was identified in a woman aged 55-70 years with HTLV-1-associated myelopathy (HAM/TSP). Sequencing was carried out using PBMCs. V is TRBV6-1 and J is TRBJ2-5, with TRBD2 matching over 13 bases. In DNA form, the CDR3 reads TGTGCCAGCAGCGAGACTAGCGGGGGGTCAGAGACCCAGTACTTC. It translates to CASSETSGGSETQYF.